The 4 T cell receptor beta chains reported below all come from one sample, sequenced in a study of a mutant IDH1 vaccine in newly diagnosed glioma. Profiling relied on immunoSEQ multiplex PCR, and the TCRdb table lists in-frame clones only, not all of them. Here the sample spans about 54,000 clones, about four fifths being singletons. Described time point: baseline, week 1 (first vaccination visit). The sample's treatment: pre-vaccination baseline after standard-of-care therapy. Here the sequenced sample was PBMCs, taken from a glioma patient treated with radiotherapy, temozolomide or both. The source is a man aged 18-30 years with glioma.

The chain couples TRBV4-2 to TRBJ1-1; the D is unclear. Trimming took 5 bases from V and 1 from J, leaving 11 bases between them. The CDR3 runs to 14 residues. Germline CDR1 and CDR2: LGHNA and YNFKEQ. The CDR3 DNA reads as TGTGCCAGCAGCTTCTGGGCCCAGAACACTGAAGCTTTCTTT. Protein sequence: CASSFWAQNTEAFF.

The genes are TRBV13 and TRBJ1-6; D unclear. Trimming cost V 5 bases and J 6 bases, with 17 bases left between them. Germline V gives CDR1 PRHDT, CDR2 FYEKMQ (reference sequence). The CDR3 has 16 amino acids. This CDR3 is CASSPGPGRINSPLHF. In DNA form, the CDR3 reads TGTGCCAGCAGCCCTGGGCCTGGCCGTATTAATTCACCCCTCCACTTT.

This chain joins TRBV7-2 and TRBJ1-1; D not certain. Trimming took 0 bases from V and 2 from J, leaving 7 bases between them. CDR1 SGHTA and CDR2 FQGNSA come from the germline V gene. The CDR3 is 14 amino acids. This CDR3 reads CASSLAGFNTEAFF. Here the CDR3 DNA reads TGTGCCAGCAGCTTAGCGGGATTTAACACTGAAGCTTTCTTT. Looking up the rest from reference TRBV7-2 and TRBJ1-1 gives the full variable domain: GAGVSQSPSNKVTEKGKDVELRCDPISGHTALYWYRQSLGQGLEFLIYFQGNSAPDKSGLPSDRFSAERTGGSVSTLTIQRTQQEDSAVYLCASSLAGFNTEAFFGQGTRLTVV.

The chain combines TRBV30 with TRBJ2-1; D not resolved. The CDR3 sequence is 14 residues long. Germline values: CDR1 GTSNPN, CDR2 SVGIG (reference sequence). The V end lost 0 bases, the J end lost 5 bases, and 11 bases lay between the germline ends. Written as DNA, the CDR3 is TGTGCCTGGAGTGTGGGCTCGTCCCACAATGAGCAGTTCTTC. It specifies CAWSVGSSHNEQFF.